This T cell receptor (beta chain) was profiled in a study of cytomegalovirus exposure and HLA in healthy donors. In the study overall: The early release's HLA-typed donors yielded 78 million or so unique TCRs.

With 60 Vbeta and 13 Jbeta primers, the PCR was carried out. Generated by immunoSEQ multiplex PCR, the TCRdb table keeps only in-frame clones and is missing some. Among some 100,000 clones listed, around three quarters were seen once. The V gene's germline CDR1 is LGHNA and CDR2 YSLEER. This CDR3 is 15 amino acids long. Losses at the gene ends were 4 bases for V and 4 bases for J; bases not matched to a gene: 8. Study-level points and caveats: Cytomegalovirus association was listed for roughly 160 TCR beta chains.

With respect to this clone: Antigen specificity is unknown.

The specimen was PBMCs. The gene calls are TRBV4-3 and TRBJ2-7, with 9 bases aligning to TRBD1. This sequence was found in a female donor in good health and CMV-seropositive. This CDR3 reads CASSPQGQGGYEQYF. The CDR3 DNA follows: TGCGCCAGCAGCCCCCAGGGACAGGGTGGGTACGAGCAGTACTTC.